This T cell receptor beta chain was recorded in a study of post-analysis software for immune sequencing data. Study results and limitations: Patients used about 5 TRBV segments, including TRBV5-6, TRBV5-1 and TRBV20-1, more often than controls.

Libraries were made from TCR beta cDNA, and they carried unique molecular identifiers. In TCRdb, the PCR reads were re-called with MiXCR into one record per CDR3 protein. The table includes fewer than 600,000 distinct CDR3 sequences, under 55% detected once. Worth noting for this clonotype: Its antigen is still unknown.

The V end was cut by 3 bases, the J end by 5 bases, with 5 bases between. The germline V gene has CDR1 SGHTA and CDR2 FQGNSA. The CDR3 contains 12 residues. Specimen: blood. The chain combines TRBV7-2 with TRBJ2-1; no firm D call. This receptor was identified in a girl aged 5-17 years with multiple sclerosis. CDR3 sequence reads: CASSFNDNEQFF. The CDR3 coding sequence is TGTGCCAGCAGCTTTAATGACAATGAGCAGTTCTTC.